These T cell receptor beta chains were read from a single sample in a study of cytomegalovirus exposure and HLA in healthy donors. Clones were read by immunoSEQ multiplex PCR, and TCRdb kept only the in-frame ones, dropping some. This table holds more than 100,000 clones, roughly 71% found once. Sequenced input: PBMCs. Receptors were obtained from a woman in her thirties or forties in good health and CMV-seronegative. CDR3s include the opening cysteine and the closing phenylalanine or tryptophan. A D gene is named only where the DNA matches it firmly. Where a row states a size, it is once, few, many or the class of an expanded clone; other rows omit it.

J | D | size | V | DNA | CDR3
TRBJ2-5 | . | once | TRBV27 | TGTGCCAGCAGTTTTTGGGGGGGCGGGTTTTCGTCAGAGACCCAGTACTTC | CASSFWGGGFSSETQYF
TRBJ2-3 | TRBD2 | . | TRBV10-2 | TGCGCCAGCAGAAGGAGCGGGGGGGCCGTAGATACGCAGTATTTT | CASRRSGGAVDTQYF
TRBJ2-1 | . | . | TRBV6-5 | TGTGCCAGCACAGCACAACGGGGTTACAATGAGCAGTTCTTC | CASTAQRGYNEQFF
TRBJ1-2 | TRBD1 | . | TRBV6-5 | TGTGCCAGCAGTTATGACAGGACAGGTGGCTACACCTTC | CASSYDRTGGYTF
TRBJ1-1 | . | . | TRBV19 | TGTGCCAGTAGTATTCGGGGAAACACTGAAGCTTTCTTT | CASSIRGNTEAFF
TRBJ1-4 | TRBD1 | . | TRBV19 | TGTGCCAGCGGGCTCGAGACAGGGGGGAATGAAAAACTGTTTTTT | CASGLETGGNEKLFF
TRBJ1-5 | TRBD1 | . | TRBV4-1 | TGCGCCAGCAGCCAAGGAGGACAGGTTAATCAGCCCCAGCATTTT | CASSQGGQVNQPQHF
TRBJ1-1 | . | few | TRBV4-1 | TGCGCCAGCAGCCAAGATCGGGTGTTAGGTGAAGCTTTCTTT | CASSQDRVLGEAFF
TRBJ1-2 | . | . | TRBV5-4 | TGTGCCAGCAGCCTACCCCGGGACACCGGGTCGGGCTACACCTTC | CASSLPRDTGSGYTF
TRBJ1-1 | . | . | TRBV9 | TGTGCCAGCAGCGTAGCTCAAGCGGGCACTGAAGCTTTCTTT | CASSVAQAGTEAFF
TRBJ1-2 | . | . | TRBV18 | TGTGCCAGCTCACCGGGGGAGGCCTATGGCTACACCTTC | CASSPGEAYGYTF
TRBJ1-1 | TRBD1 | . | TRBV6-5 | TGTGCCAGCAGGTCAGAGACAGGGCAGAACACTGAAGCTTTCTTT | CASRSETGQNTEAFF
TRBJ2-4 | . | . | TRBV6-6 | TGTGCCAGCCGCTACGCGACTGGCAAAAACATTCAGTACTTC | CASRYATGKNIQYF
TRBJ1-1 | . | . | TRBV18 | TGTGCCAGCTCACCACCGAACCCGTTCGGTGGCACTGAAGCTTTCTTT | CASSPPNPFGGTEAFF
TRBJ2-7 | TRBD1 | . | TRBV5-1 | TGCGCCAGCACCTCTCGGGCCGGGACAGGGGGCTCAACCTACGAGCAGTACTTC | CASTSRAGTGGSTYEQYF
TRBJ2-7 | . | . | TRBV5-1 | TGCGCCAGCAGCTTGGTCGAGGGATCGTACGAGCAGTACTTC | CASSLVEGSYEQYF
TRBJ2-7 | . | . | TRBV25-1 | TGTGCCAGCAGTGAAGGACAGATGACCTACGAGCAGTACTTC | CASSEGQMTYEQYF
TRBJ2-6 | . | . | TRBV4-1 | TGCGCCAGCAGCCAAGATAGGGGCGCCGGGGCCAACGTCCTGACTTTC | CASSQDRGAGANVLTF
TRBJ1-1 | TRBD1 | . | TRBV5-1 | TGCGCCAGCAGCGGCGGACAGGGGGCGAAGGGCACTGAAGCTTTCTTT | CASSGGQGAKGTEAFF
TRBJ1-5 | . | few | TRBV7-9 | TGTGCCAGCAGCTTAGCCGCGTGGGGGCTTGATTATCAGCCCCAGCATTTT | CASSLAAWGLDYQPQHF
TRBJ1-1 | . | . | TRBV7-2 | TGTGCCAGCAGCTCTCAGGGTCTGAACACTGAAGCTTTCTTT | CASSSQGLNTEAFF
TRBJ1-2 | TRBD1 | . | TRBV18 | TGTGCCAGCTCACAGGACAGGAGCAACTATGGCTACACCTTC | CASSQDRSNYGYTF
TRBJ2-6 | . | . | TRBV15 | TGTGCCACCAGCAGAGGACAGGGGACTAGGGCCAACGTCCTGACTTTC | CATSRGQGTRANVLTF
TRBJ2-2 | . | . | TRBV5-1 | TGCGCCAGCAGCTTACCCCTACTCAAGGGAGGCCCCGGGGAGCTGTTTTTT | CASSLPLLKGGPGELFF
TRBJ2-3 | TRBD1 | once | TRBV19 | TGTGCCAGTAGAACAGGGGGAACAGATACGCAGTATTTT | CASRTGGTDTQYF
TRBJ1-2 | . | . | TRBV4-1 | TGCGCCAGCAGCCCCTTTTCTGGGCTGGGCTATGGCTACACCTTC | CASSPFSGLGYGYTF
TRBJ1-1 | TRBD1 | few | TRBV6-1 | TGTGCCAGCAGTCACCCAAACAGGGGGTCTCAAGCTTTCTTT | CASSHPNRGSQAFF
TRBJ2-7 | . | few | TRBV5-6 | TGTGCCAGCAGCCCGCTGCGGTCCTCCTACGAGCAGTACTTC | CASSPLRSSYEQYF
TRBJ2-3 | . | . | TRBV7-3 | TGTGCCAGCAGCTTAGGACAAGGAGATACGCAGTATTTT | CASSLGQGDTQYF
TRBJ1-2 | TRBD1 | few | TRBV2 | TGTGCCAGCAGTCCCCAGGGGGCGCAAATCTATGGCTACACCTTC | CASSPQGAQIYGYTF
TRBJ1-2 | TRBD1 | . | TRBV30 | TGTGCCTGGAGTGCCGGGACAGGGGTTAACTATGGCTACACCTTC | CAWSAGTGVNYGYTF
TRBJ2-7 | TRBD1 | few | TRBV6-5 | TGTGCCAGCAGTTACTCTGGGACAGGGTCTGACTACGAGCAGTACTTC | CASSYSGTGSDYEQYF
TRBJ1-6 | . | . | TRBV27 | TGTGCCAGCAGTTCGGGGTTTAATAATTCACCCCTCCACTTT | CASSSGFNNSPLHF
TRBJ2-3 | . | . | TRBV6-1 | TGTGCCAGCAGTGAAGGGGGCCGCACAGATACGCAGTATTTT | CASSEGGRTDTQYF
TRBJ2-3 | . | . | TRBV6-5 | TGTGCCAGCAGCCCGGACACTCTGGGGGCTCGGAAGCAGTATTTT | CASSPDTLGARKQYF
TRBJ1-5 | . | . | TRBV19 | TGTGCCAGTACTGGGGGGAGGAGCAATCAGCCCCAGCATTTT | CASTGGRSNQPQHF
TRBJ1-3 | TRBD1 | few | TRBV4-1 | TGCGCCAGCAGCCAAGCGTCCCGGGACAGGGGGCTGAGGACCATATATTTT | CASSQASRDRGLRTIYF
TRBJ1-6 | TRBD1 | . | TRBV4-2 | TGTGCCAGCAGCCATGACCGGGACAGCATTAATTCACCCCTCCACTTT | CASSHDRDSINSPLHF
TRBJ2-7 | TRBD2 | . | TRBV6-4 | TGTGCCAGCAGCCCCGGGGTCGGGGGACTATACGAGCAGTACTTC | CASSPGVGGLYEQYF
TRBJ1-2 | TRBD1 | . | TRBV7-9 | TGTGCCAGCAGCTCCCACCGGGGACAGGGTTTTAACTATGGCTACACCTTC | CASSSHRGQGFNYGYTF
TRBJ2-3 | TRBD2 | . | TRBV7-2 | TGTGCCAGCAGCTTAGTATCGGCTAGCGGGGGGCCAGATACGCAGTATTTT | CASSLVSASGGPDTQYF
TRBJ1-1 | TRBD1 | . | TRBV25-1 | TGTGCCAGCAGTGAACAGGGGGCCATGAACACTGAAGCTTTCTTT | CASSEQGAMNTEAFF
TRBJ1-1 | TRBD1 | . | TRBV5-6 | TGTGCCAGCAGCTTCAGGGACAGGAGGAACACTGAAGCTTTCTTT | CASSFRDRRNTEAFF
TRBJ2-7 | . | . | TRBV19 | TGTGCCAGCTCACCCCGGGGTACTTCCTACGAGCAGTACTTC | CASSPRGTSYEQYF